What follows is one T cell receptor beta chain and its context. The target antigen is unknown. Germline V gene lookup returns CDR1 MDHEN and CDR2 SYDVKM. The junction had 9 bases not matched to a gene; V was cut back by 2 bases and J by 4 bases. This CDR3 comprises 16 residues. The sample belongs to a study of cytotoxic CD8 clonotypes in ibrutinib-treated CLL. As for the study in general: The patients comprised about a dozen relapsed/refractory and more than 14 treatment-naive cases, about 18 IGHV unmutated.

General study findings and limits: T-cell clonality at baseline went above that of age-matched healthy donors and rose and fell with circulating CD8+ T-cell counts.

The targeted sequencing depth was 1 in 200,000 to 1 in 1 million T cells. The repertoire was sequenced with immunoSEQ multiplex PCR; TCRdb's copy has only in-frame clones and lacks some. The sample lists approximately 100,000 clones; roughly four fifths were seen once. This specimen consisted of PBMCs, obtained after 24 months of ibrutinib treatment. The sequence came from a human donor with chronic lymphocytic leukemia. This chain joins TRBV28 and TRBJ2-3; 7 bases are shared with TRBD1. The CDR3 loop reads CASSLGSRGIADTQYF. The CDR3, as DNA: TGTGCCAGCAGTTTAGGCTCCAGGGGGATCGCAGATACGCAGTATTTT.